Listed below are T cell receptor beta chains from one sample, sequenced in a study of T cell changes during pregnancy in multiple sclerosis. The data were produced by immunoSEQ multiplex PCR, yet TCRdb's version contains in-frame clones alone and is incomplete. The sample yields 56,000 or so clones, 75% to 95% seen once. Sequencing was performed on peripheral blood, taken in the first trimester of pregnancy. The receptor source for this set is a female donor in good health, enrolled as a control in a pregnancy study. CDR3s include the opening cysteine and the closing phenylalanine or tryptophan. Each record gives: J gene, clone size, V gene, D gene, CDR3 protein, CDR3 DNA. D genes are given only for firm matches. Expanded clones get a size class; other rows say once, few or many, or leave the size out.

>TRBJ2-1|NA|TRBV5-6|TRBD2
CASSRRGGSYNEQFF
TGTGCCAGCAGCCGACGGGGGGGTTCCTACAATGAGCAGTTCTTC
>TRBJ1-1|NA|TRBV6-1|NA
CASSRMGGMNTEAFF
TGTGCCAGCAGCCGAATGGGGGGTATGAACACTGAAGCTTTCTTT
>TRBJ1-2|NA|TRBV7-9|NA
CASSLELQEPNYGYTF
TGTGCCAGCAGCTTAGAGTTGCAGGAACCTAACTATGGCTACACCTTC
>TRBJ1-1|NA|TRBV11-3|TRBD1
CASSLGGQGVTTAFF
TGTGCCAGCAGCTTGGGGGGACAGGGAGTAACTACGGCTTTCTTT
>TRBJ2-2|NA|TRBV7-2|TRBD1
CASSLGGQGVTGELFF
TGTGCCAGCAGCTTAGGGGGACAGGGGGTCACCGGGGAGCTGTTTTTT
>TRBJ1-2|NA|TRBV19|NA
CASTPGGPGRLYGYTF
TGTGCCAGTACCCCGGGGGGGCCGGGACGCCTCTATGGCTACACCTTC
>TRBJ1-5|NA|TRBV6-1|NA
CASRDNNQPQHF
TGTGCCAGCAGGGACAACAATCAGCCCCAGCATTTT
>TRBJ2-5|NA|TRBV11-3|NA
CASSFNIQETQYF
TGTGCCAGCAGCTTTAACATCCAAGAGACCCAGTACTTC
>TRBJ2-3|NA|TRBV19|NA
CASSPRDWEADTQYF
TGTGCCAGTAGTCCCCGGGACTGGGAGGCAGATACGCAGTATTTT
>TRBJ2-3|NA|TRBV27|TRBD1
CASSWADRGRDTQYF
TGTGCCAGCAGTTGGGCCGACAGGGGACGAGATACGCAGTATTTT
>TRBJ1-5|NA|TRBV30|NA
CAWSTTWQDIQHF
TGTGCCTGGAGCACCACGTGGCAGGATATCCAGCATTTT
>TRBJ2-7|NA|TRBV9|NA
CASSPGLSYEQYF
TGTGCCAGCAGCCCTGGACTATCCTACGAGCAGTACTTC
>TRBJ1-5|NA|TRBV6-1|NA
CASSGWGEDQPQHF
TGTGCCAGCAGTGGGTGGGGGGAGGATCAGCCCCAGCATTTT
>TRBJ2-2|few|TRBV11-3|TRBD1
CASSIGTGNTGELFF
TGTGCCAGCAGCATAGGGACAGGAAACACCGGGGAGCTGTTTTTT
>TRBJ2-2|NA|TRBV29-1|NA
CSVELDWAGELFF
TGCAGCGTTGAACTCGACTGGGCCGGGGAGCTGTTTTTT
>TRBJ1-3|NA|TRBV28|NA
CASRSSGNTIYF
TGTGCCAGCCGCAGCTCTGGAAACACCATATATTTT
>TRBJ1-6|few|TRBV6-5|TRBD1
CASRGQGVNSPLHF
TGTGCCAGCAGGGGACAGGGTGTCAATTCACCCCTCCACTTT
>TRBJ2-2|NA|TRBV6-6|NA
CASSLSGRPAGELFF
TGTGCCAGCAGTTTATCGGGGAGGCCCGCCGGGGAGCTGTTTTTT
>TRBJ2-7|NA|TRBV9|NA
CASSLETGLPPYEQYF
TGTGCCAGCAGCTTGGAGACAGGCCTCCCTCCTTACGAGCAGTACTTC
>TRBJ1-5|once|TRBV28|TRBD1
CASSPPPGQSNQPQHF
TGTGCCAGCAGTCCGCCGCCGGGACAGTCCAATCAGCCCCAGCATTTT
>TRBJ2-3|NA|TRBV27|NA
CASSFSPASTQYF
TGTGCCAGCAGTTTTTCCCCAGCGAGTACGCAGTATTTT
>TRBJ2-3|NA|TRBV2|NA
CASSPYGTDTDTQYF
TGTGCCAGCAGCCCATATGGGACTGACACAGATACGCAGTATTTT
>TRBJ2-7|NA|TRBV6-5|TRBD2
CASSTTGTSDYEQYF
TGTGCCAGCAGTACCACCGGGACTAGCGACTACGAGCAGTACTTC
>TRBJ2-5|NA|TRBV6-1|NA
CASSEWSSQETQYF
TGTGCCAGCAGTGAATGGAGCAGTCAAGAGACCCAGTACTTC
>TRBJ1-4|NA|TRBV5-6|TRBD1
CASTRTGTGAEKLFF
TGTGCCAGCACGCGGACCGGGACAGGGGCTGAAAAACTGTTTTTT
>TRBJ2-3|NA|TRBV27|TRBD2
CASKRAGGTDTQYF
TGTGCCAGCAAACGAGCGGGGGGCACAGATACGCAGTATTTT
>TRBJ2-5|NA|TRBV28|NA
CASSLVAVHETQYF
TGTGCCAGCAGTTTAGTAGCGGTCCACGAGACCCAGTACTTC
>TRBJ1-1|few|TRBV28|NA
CASTLNGGAFF
TGTGCCAGCACCCTAAACGGGGGAGCTTTCTTT
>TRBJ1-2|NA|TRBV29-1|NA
CSAPGGTRNAGYTF
TGCAGCGCCCCTGGCGGGACTCGAAACGCTGGCTACACCTTC
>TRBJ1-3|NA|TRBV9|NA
CASSATYRVDYSGNTIYF
TGTGCCAGCAGCGCTACTTACAGGGTAGATTACTCTGGAAACACCATATATTTT
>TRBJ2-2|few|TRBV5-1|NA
CASSWGERGELFF
TGCGCCAGCAGCTGGGGAGAAAGAGGGGAGCTGTTTTTT
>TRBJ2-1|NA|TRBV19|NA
CASSMAGSYNEQFF
TGTGCCAGTAGTATGGCGGGCTCCTACAATGAGCAGTTCTTC
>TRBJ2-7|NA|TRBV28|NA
CASSLPRETRGEQYF
TGTGCCAGCAGTTTACCCCGGGAAACACGCGGCGAGCAGTACTTC
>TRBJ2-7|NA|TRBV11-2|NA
CASSLDRRAEQYF
TGTGCCAGCAGCTTAGATAGGAGGGCGGAGCAGTACTTC
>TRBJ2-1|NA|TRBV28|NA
CASSSGQGLYNEQFF
TGTGCCAGCAGTTCCGGGCAGGGGTTATACAATGAGCAGTTCTTC
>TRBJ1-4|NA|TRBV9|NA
CASSIRATNEKLFF
TGTGCCAGCAGCATCAGGGCAACTAATGAAAAACTGTTTTTT
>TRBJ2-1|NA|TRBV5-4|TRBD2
CASSLPGTSGHNEQFF
TGTGCCAGCAGCTTGCCCGGGACTAGCGGACACAATGAGCAGTTCTTC
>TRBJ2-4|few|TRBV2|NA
CASRGYGTLAKNIQYF
TGTGCCAGCAGAGGGTACGGGACTCTAGCCAAAAACATTCAGTACTTC
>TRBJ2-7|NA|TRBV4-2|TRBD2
CASSPGGGRNYEQYF
TGTGCCAGCAGCCCCGGGGGGGGAAGAAACTACGAGCAGTACTTC
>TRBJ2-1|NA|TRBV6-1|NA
CASSENWGFEQFF
TGTGCCAGCAGTGAAAATTGGGGCTTTGAGCAGTTCTTC
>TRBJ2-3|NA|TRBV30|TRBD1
CAWSEGQGSTDTQYF
TGTGCCTGGAGTGAGGGACAGGGGAGCACAGATACGCAGTATTTT